A single sample is the source of the 25 T cell receptor beta chains below, sequenced in a study of cytomegalovirus exposure and HLA in healthy donors. Sequencing used immunoSEQ multiplex PCR; TCRdb keeps in-frame clones, though not all of them. The data show 150,000 to 200,000 clones, more than 75% seen once. The sample comprised PBMCs. The receptors originated from a man younger than 30 in good health and CMV-seronegative.

This clone was found once. The chain uses TRBV7-9 and TRBJ2-7; 7 positions agree with TRBD1. V lost 3 bases, J lost 0 bases, and 8 bases stayed unmatched. Germline CDR1 SEHNR, CDR2 FQNEAQ (reference sequence). The CDR3 has 16 amino acids. The CDR3 reads CASSLTGTASSYEQYF. The DNA of the CDR3 is TGTGCCAGCAGCTTGACCGGGACAGCAAGCTCCTACGAGCAGTACTTC. Combining the CDR3 with reference TRBV7-9 and TRBJ2-7 gives the whole variable domain DTGVSQNPRHKITKRGQNVTFRCDPISEHNRLYWYRQTLGQGPEFLTYFQNEAQLEKSRLLSDRFSAERPKGSFSTLEIQRTEQGDSAMYLCASSLTGTASSYEQYFGPGTRLTVT.

This rearrangement joins TRBV2 to TRBJ2-1; maybe TRBD1 (5 bases). CDR1 and CDR2 (germline): SNHLY, FYNNEI. V dropped 2 bases and J dropped 1 base, with 12 bases sitting between them. The CDR3 runs 16 residues. CDR3 DNA sequence: TGTGCCAGCAGTGAACCAGGGTCCCTATCCTACAATGAGCAGTTCTTC. Encoded protein: CASSEPGSLSYNEQFF.

This chain connects TRBV6-5 to TRBJ1-6; D not certain. Trimming pared 2 bases from V and 9 bases from J, leaving 8 bases between. The CDR3 loop spans 13 amino acids. Germline lookup yields CDR1 MNHEY and CDR2 SVGAGI. The CDR3 DNA follows: TGTGCCAGCAGTTACAAACCCGGTTCACCCCTCCACTTT. Translation gives CASSYKPGSPLHF.

The chain employs TRBV15 and TRBJ2-7; D gene ambiguous. V gave up 1 base and J gave up 3 bases, with 7 bases separating them. Germline CDR1 LNHNV, CDR2 YYDKDF (reference sequence). The CDR3 contains 13 residues. DNA of the CDR3: TGTGCCACCAGCAGAGCTATCCACTACGAGCAGTACGTC. Amino acid sequence: CATSRAIHYEQYV.

The rearrangement uses TRBV28 and TRBJ1-5, with 8 bases lining up with TRBD1. J lost 4 bases, V lost 6 bases, and 8 bases had no gene match. Per the germline V gene, CDR1 is MDHEN and CDR2 is SYDVKM. The CDR3 is 15 amino acids. CDR3 loop: CASRYRTGMNQPQHF. In DNA form, the CDR3 reads TGTGCCAGCAGATACCGGACAGGGATGAATCAGCCCCAGCATTTT.

V usage is TRBV4-1 and J usage is TRBJ1-2; no reliable D call. The V end was cut by 0 bases, the J end by 8 bases, with 16 bases between. This CDR3 has 15 amino acids. Germline CDR1 reads MGHRA; CDR2 reads YSYEKL. CDR3 loop: CASSQEHLVSGGYTF. CDR3 coding DNA: TGCGCCAGCAGCCAAGAACATTTAGTCAGCGGGGGCTACACCTTC.

The CDR3 reads CASSFADSTDTQYF. CDR3 DNA: TGTGCCAGCAGCTTTGCGGATAGCACAGATACGCAGTATTTT. The chain links TRBV5-4 to TRBJ2-3; no clear D. The germline V and J ends were trimmed by 2 bases and 0 bases, with 7 bases remaining between them. Germline CDR1 is SGHNT and CDR2 is YYREEE (reference sequence). The length of the CDR3 is 14 residues.

The gene calls are TRBV10-3 and TRBJ1-1; possibly TRBD1 for D (6 bases). The CDR3 totals 15 residues. In germline, CDR1 is ENHRY, CDR2 SYGVKD. The V gene lost 5 bases and the J gene lost 4 bases, with 17 bases spanning the gap. CDR3 loop: CAISKVFGDTTEAFF. The CDR3, as DNA: TGTGCCATCAGTAAGGTATTTGGGGACACCACTGAAGCTTTCTTT.

The gene calls are TRBV4-1 and TRBJ2-3, with 7 bases fitting TRBD2. The CDR3 length is 16 residues. CDR1 is MGHRA and CDR2 is YSYEKL in the germline V gene. V was clipped by 7 bases and J by 3 bases; unmatched bases: 13. CDR3: CASTRSTAGVTDTQYF. DNA for the CDR3: TGCGCCAGCACCCGAAGTACGGCGGGAGTGACAGATACGCAGTATTTT.

The chain is built from TRBV5-1 and TRBJ2-3; 13 nucleotides align to TRBD2. Per the germline V gene, CDR1 is SGHRS and CDR2 is YFSETQ. With V trimmed by 2 bases and J by 2 bases, 2 bases remained unmatched. The CDR3 runs to 16 residues. CDR3 residues: CASSLLAGGNTDTQYF. The CDR3 DNA follows: TGCGCCAGCAGCTTACTAGCGGGGGGGAACACAGATACGCAGTATTTT.

The chain has TRBV5-5 and TRBJ2-7; a weak D match, TRBD1 (6 bases). From germline, CDR1 is SGHKS and CDR2 YYEKEE (reference sequence). V lost 0 bases and J lost 6, with 16 bases in between. This CDR3 region has 15 residues. This CDR3 reads CASSLVPTGGSEQYV. For the CDR3, the DNA is TGTGCCAGCAGCTTGGTCCCGACAGGAGGTTCCGAGCAGTACGTC.

The chain couples TRBV9 to TRBJ2-2; TRBD1 is a possible D gene (6 bases). V was shortened by 3 bases and J by 6 bases, with 21 bases between the two germline ends. CDR1 and CDR2 (germline): SGDLS, YYNGEE. This CDR3 region has 17 residues. CDR3 coding DNA: TGTGCCAGCAGCGAGGATCCCGGGACATCGCCTTCCGGGGAGCTGTTTTTT. The encoded protein is CASSEDPGTSPSGELFF.

This sequence joins TRBV19 and TRBJ1-1; TRBD1 aligns across 9 bases. Losses at the gene ends were 3 bases for V and 7 bases for J; bases not matched to a gene: 6. The CDR3 has 14 amino acids. The germline CDR1 and CDR2 sequences are LNHDA and SQIVND (reference sequence). The CDR3 coding sequence is TGTGCCAGTAGTATTAGAGGGGACAGGGTTGAAGCTTTCTTT. As protein: CASSIRGDRVEAFF.

CDR3 sequence (DNA): TGCAGCGTTGAGGGGACTAGCTGGAACACCGGGGAGCTGTTTTTT. Protein product: CSVEGTSWNTGELFF. The chain recombines TRBV29-1 with TRBJ2-2, with 9 bases that match TRBD2. CDR1 SQVTM and CDR2 ANQGSEA come from the germline V gene. This CDR3 is 15 amino acids long. J lost 1 base, V lost 3 bases, and 3 bases had no gene match.

The chain combines TRBV2 with TRBJ1-2; tentative D call: TRBD1 (5 bases). The germline V and J ends were trimmed by 7 bases and 4 bases, with 7 bases remaining between them. The CDR3 is 11 amino acids. CDR1 SNHLY and CDR2 FYNNEI come from the germline V gene. CDR3 in amino acids: CASTTGYGYTF. The CDR3 coding sequence is TGTGCCAGCACAACAGGCTATGGCTACACCTTC.

The chain uses TRBV30 and TRBJ1-2; D uncertain. Deletions cut 3 bases from V and 8 bases from J, with 10 bases between. CDR1 is GTSNPN, CDR2 SVGIG, per germline (reference sequence). This CDR3 spans 11 amino acids. The CDR3, as DNA: TGTGCCTGGAGGAGTGGCGGGGGCTACACCTTC. It yields the protein CAWRSGGGYTF.

The CDR3 DNA reads as TGTGCCAGCAGTCCGATGGACAGGGGGGATGGCTACACCTTC. Translating it yields CASSPMDRGDGYTF. This chain connects TRBV28 to TRBJ1-2, with 10 positions matching TRBD1. With 5 bases clipped from V and 6 bases from J, the junction kept 6 bases outside the gene matches. The CDR3 is 14 amino acids. Germline CDR1 MDHEN, CDR2 SYDVKM.

The chain carries TRBV29-1 and TRBJ2-7, with 9 bases lining up with TRBD1. The CDR3 consists of 14 residues. Per germline, CDR1 SQVTM and CDR2 ANQGSEA. The junction had 5 bases not matched to a gene; V was cut back by 5 bases and J by 0 bases. The CDR3 loop reads CSVSGQGSSYEQYF. The CDR3 DNA is TGCAGCGTTTCGGGACAGGGCAGCTCCTACGAGCAGTACTTC.

The chain carries TRBV19 and TRBJ1-5, with TRBD1 matching 10 bases. This CDR3 has 15 amino acids. The ends lost 4 bases at V and 5 bases at J; junction bases unmatched: 5. From germline, CDR1 is LNHDA and CDR2 SQIVND (reference sequence). The CDR3 nucleotides read TGTGCCAGTAGTAACTGGACAGGGGGTCATCAGCCCCAGCATTTT. This sequence encodes CASSNWTGGHQPQHF. Full variable domain (rest looked up from reference TRBV19 and TRBJ1-5): DGGITQSPKYLFRKEGQNVTLSCEQNLNHDAMYWYRQDPGQGLRLIYYSQIVNDFQKGDIAEGYSVSREKKESFPLTVTSAQKNPTAFYLCASSNWTGGHQPQHFGDGTRLSIL.

The chain recombines TRBV5-1 with TRBJ1-1; D is ambiguous. The CDR3 has 14 residues. Trimming cost V 3 bases and J 3 bases, with 12 bases left between them. In germline, CDR1 is SGHRS, CDR2 YFSETQ. The CDR3 sequence is CASSWRIHDTEAFF. The CDR3 DNA sequence: TGCGCCAGCAGCTGGAGAATTCACGACACTGAAGCTTTCTTT. The whole variable domain, remainder taken from reference TRBV5-1 and TRBJ1-1, is KAGVTQTPRYLIKTRGQQVTLSCSPISGHRSVSWYQQTPGQGLQFLFEYFSETQRNKGNFPGRFSGRQFSNSRSEMNVSTLELGDSALYLCASSWRIHDTEAFFGQGTRLTVV.

The chain links TRBV4-2 to TRBJ2-4; possible D gene TRBD1, 6 bases. The CDR3 runs to 16 residues. V lost 0 bases and J lost 6, with 15 bases in between. The germline V gene encodes CDR1 LGHNA and CDR2 YNFKEQ. The DNA for the CDR3 is TGTGCCAGCAGCCAAGATTTCAGGGGTTTAGGAAACATTCAGTACTTC. It yields the protein CASSQDFRGLGNIQYF.

This sequence joins TRBV6-6 and TRBJ1-1; 8 nucleotides line up with TRBD1. From germline, CDR1 is MNHNY and CDR2 SVGAGI (reference sequence). This CDR3 contains 15 residues. J gave up 1 base and V 7 bases, and 8 bases lay outside the gene matches. The CDR3, as DNA: TGTGCCAGCAACGTCCACAGGGGGGAGAACACTGAAGCTTTCTTT. Amino acid sequence: CASNVHRGENTEAFF.

The J gene is TRBJ1-5, the V gene TRBV6-6, with a tentative D call TRBD1 (5 bases). Germline CDR1 MNHNY, CDR2 SVGAGI (reference sequence). Trimming took off 7 bases at V and 1 base at J, with 17 bases between the two ends. CDR3 length: 16 residues. This CDR3 is CASIGEGEWSNQPQHF. The CDR3 DNA follows: TGTGCCAGCATAGGGGAAGGGGAATGGAGCAATCAGCCCCAGCATTTT.

The chain's CDR3 is CASSQEIPRRGSPGTQYF. The CDR3 bases are TGTGCCAGCAGCCAAGAGATTCCCAGGCGGGGGAGCCCGGGGACCCAGTACTTC. This chain connects TRBV4-2 to TRBJ2-5; TRBD2 matches 7 bases. Unmatched junction bases numbered 17, after V lost 0 bases and J lost 7 bases. Looked up from germline, CDR1 is LGHNA and CDR2 is YNFKEQ. The CDR3 runs to 18 residues.

This clone appeared once. This chain uses TRBV28 with TRBJ2-1; 11 nucleotides match TRBD2. Germline assignment: CDR1 MDHEN and CDR2 SYDVKM. V shed 8 bases and J 9 bases; nucleotides not matched to a gene: 6. This CDR3 comprises 13 residues. The CDR3 protein is CASQLAGVVEQFF. CDR3 nucleotide sequence: TGTGCCAGCCAACTAGCGGGAGTAGTTGAGCAGTTCTTC. Looking up the rest from reference TRBV28 and TRBJ2-1 gives the full variable domain: DVKVTQSSRYLVKRTGEKVFLECVQDMDHENMFWYRQDPGLGLRLIYFSYDVKMKEKGDIPEGYSVSREKKERFSLILESASTNQTSMYLCASQLAGVVEQFFGPGTRLTVL.